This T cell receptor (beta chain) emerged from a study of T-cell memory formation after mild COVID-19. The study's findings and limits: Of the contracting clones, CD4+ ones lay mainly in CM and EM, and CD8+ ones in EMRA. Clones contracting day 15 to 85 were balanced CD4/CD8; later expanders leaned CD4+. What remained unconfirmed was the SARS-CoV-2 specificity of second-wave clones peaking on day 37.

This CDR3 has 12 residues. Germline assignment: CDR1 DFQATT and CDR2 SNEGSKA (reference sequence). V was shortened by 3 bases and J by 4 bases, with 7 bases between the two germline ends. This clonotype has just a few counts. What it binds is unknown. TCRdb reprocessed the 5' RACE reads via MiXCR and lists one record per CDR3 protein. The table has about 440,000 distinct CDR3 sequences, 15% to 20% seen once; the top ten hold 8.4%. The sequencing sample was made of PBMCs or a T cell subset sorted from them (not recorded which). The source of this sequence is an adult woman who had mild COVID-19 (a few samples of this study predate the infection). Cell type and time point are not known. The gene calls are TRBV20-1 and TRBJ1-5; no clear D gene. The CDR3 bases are TGCAGTGCTAGCAGTGGAAATCAGCCCCAGCATTTT. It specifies CSASSGNQPQHF.